This T cell receptor beta chain originates from a study of T-cell reconstitution after alpha-beta-depleted transplantation in children. Remarks on this clonotype: Its target is unknown.

The length of the CDR3 is 17 residues. The germline V gene has CDR1 DFQATT and CDR2 SNEGSKA (reference sequence). Unmatched junction bases numbered 11, after V lost 0 bases and J lost 6 bases. Findings of the study overall: Certain patients had high TCRbeta diversity at day 60, and it came from recipient T cells and thymic progenitors that survived. Newly produced T cells mostly accounted for T-cell counts and diversity one year post-transplant. Where alpha-beta T cells came from about two months after transplant was reportedly several hundred expanded graft clones.

Unique molecular identifiers were incorporated during preparation of the TCRbeta library. TCRdb called the PCR reads again in MiXCR, with one record for every CDR3 protein. The sample has hundreds of thousands of distinct CDR3 sequences, around 13% seen once. The V and J genes are TRBV20-1 and TRBJ2-1; 10 bases fit TRBD2. Material: PBMCs, obtained before TCRalphabeta/CD19-depleted stem cell transplant. The TCR originated in a girl aged 2 to 9 with congenital amegakaryocytic thrombocytopenia, due to receive a stem cell transplant. DNA of the CDR3: TGCAGTGCTAGAGATCGAGCGGGAGGGGGCTTTCTCAATGAGCAGTTCTTC. It codes for CSARDRAGGGFLNEQFF.